This TCR beta chain was recovered during a study of metastatic and nonmetastatic thyroid tumors. Study summary: Repertoire comparison spanned blood and tumor or nodule tissue of malignant and benign thyroid patients.

V lost 4 bases and J 4 bases, leaving 5 bases between the germline ends. Germline assignment: CDR1 SGHAT and CDR2 FQNNGV. The length of the CDR3 is 11 residues. In the source study's methods: Clinicopathological groups supplied CDR3 differences that were used to build a distant-metastasis classifier for papillary thyroid cancer. TCRdb called clones again from the PCR reads with MiXCR. These V and J calls originate from TCRdb's pipeline instead of the authors' own analysis. This sample carries almost 70,000 clones, over 12% of them seen once, and the ten largest clones take approximately 6.1%. Study-wide results and limits: Malignant thyroid tumors reportedly exceeded benign nodules significantly in TCR beta diversity, with the difference appearing in blood and tumor.

The entire patient cohort was treatment-naive prior to thyroid surgery. Details on this clone: Antigen unknown.

The sequenced sample consisted of blood. The source is a male donor with papillary thyroid cancer or a benign thyroid nodule (not recorded which). Some clones in this sample may be carry-over from other donors' samples. The chain recombines TRBV11-2 with TRBJ2-7; D is unclear. The CDR3 DNA reads as TGTGCCAGCAGCTATGATTACGAGCAGTACTTC. Translation gives CASSYDYEQYF.